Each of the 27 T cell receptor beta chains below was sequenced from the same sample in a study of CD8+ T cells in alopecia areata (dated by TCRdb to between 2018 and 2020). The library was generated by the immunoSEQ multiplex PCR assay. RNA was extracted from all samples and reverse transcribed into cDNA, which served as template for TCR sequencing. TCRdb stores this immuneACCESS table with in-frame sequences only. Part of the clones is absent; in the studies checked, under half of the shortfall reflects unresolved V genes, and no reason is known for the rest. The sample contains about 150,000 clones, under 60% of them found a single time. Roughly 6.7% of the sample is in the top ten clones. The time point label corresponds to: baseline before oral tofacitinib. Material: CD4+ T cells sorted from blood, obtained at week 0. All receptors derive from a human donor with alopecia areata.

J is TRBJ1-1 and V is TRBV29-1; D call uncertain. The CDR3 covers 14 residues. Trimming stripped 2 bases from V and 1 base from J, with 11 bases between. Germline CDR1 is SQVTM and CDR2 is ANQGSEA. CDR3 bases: TGCAGCGTTGAACTGTCTCTCCGGAACACTGAAGCTTTCTTT. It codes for CSVELSLRNTEAFF.

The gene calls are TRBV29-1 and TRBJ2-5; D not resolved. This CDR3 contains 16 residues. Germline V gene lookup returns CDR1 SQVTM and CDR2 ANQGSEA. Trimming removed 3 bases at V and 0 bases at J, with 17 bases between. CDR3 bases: TGCAGCGTTGACGAGTACGAAATGATATACCAAGAGACCCAGTACTTC. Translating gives CSVDEYEMIYQETQYF.

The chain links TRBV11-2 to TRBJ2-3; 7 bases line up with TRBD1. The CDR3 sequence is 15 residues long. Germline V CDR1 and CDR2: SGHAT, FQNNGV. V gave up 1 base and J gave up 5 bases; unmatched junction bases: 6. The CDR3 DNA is TGTGCCAGCAGCTTAGCACAGGGGCTGGAAGATACGCAGTATTTT. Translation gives CASSLAQGLEDTQYF.

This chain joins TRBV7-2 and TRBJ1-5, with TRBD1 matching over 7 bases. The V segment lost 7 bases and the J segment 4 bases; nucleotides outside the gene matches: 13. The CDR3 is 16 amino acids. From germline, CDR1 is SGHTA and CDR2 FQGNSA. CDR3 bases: TGTGCCAGCACCCTACAGGGGATCCCATTTAATCAGCCCCAGCATTTT. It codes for CASTLQGIPFNQPQHF.

CDR3 amino acids: CASSLPNRRHEQYF. The CDR3 region has the DNA TGTGCCAGCAGCTTACCAAACAGGAGGCACGAGCAGTACTTC. The chain uses TRBV7-2 and TRBJ2-7; D might be TRBD1 or TRBD2, each matching 5 bases. There are 14 residues in the CDR3. CDR1 and CDR2 (germline): SGHTA, FQGNSA. Trimming shortened V by 2 bases and J by 5 bases, and 13 bases separated the two germline ends.

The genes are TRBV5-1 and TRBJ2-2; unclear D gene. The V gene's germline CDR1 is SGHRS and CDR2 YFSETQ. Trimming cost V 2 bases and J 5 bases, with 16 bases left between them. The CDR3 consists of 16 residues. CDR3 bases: TGCGCCAGCAGCTTTAGGGCCCTTTGGTTGACCGGGGAGCTGTTTTTT. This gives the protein CASSFRALWLTGELFF.

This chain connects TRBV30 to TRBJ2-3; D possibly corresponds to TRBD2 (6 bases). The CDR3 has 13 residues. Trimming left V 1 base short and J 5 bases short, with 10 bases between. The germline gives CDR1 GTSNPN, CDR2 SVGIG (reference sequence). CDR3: CAWSDVGGDTQYF. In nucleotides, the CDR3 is TGTGCCTGGAGTGATGTGGGGGGAGATACGCAGTATTTT.

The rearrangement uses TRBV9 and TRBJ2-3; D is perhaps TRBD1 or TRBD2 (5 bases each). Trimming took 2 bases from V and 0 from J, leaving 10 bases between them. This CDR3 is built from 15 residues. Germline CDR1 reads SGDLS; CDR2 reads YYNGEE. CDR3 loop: CASSVGDLSTDTQYF. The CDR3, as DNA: TGTGCCAGCAGCGTTGGGGACCTTAGCACAGATACGCAGTATTTT.

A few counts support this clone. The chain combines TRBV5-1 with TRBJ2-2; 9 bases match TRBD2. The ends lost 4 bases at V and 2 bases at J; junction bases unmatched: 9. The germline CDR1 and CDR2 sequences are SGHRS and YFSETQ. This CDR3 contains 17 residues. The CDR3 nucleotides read TGCGCCAGCAGCCCAATAGCGGGGGCCACAAACACCGGGGAGCTGTTTTTT. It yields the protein CASSPIAGATNTGELFF. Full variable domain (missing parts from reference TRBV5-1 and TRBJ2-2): KAGVTQTPRYLIKTRGQQVTLSCSPISGHRSVSWYQQTPGQGLQFLFEYFSETQRNKGNFPGRFSGRQFSNSRSEMNVSTLELGDSALYLCASSPIAGATNTGELFFGEGSRLTVL.

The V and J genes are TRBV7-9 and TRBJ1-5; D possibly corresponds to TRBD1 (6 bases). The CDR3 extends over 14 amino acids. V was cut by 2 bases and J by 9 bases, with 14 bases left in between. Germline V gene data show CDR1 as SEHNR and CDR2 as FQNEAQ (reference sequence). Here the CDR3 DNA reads TGTGCCAGCAGCTTAATGGACAGCCCCTTGCCCCAGCATTTT. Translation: CASSLMDSPLPQHF.

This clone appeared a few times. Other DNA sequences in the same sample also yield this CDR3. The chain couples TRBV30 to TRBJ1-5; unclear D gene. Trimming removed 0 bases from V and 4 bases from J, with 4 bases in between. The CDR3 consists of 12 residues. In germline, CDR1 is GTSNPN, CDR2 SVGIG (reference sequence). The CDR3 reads CAWSVGNQPQHF. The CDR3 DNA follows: TGTGCCTGGAGTGTGGGTAATCAGCCCCAGCATTTT.

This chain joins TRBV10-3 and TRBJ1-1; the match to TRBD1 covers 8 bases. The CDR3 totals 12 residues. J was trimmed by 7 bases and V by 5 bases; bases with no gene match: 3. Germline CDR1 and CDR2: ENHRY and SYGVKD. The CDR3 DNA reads TGTGCCATCAGTAAGGACAGGGTTGAAGCTTTCTTT. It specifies CAISKDRVEAFF.

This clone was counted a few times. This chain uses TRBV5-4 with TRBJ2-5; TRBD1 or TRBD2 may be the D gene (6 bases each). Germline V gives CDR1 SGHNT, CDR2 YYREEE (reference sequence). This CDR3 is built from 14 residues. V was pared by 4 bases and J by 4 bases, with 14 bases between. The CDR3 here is CASSRGGRGETQYF. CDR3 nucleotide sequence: TGTGCCAGCAGCCGAGGGGGGCGCGGAGAGACCCAGTACTTC.

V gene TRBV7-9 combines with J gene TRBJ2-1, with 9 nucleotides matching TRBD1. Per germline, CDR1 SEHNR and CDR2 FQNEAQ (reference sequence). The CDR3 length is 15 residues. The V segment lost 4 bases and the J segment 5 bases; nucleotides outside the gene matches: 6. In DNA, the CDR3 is TGTGCCAGCAGCTGGGGGGACAGGGCCCACAATGAGCAGTTCTTC. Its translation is CASSWGDRAHNEQFF.

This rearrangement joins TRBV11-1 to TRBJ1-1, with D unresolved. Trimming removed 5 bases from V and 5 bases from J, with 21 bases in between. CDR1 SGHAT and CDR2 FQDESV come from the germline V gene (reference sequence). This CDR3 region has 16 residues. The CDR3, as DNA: TGTGCCAGCAGCCCCGTGGTAGTACACCCGGGTACTGAAGCTTTCTTT. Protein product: CASSPVVVHPGTEAFF.

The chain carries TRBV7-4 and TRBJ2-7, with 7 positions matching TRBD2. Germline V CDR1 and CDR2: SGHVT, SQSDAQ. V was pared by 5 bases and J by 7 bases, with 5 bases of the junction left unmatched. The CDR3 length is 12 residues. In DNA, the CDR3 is TGTGCCAGCAGCGAACTAGCGCGTGAGCAGTACTTC. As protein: CASSELAREQYF.

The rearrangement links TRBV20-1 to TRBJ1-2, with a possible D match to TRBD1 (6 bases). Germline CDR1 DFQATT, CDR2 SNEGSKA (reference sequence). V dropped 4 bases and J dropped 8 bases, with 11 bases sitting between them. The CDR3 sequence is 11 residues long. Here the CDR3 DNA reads TGCAGTGCTATCGAGGGGGTAGGCTACACCTTC. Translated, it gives CSAIEGVGYTF.

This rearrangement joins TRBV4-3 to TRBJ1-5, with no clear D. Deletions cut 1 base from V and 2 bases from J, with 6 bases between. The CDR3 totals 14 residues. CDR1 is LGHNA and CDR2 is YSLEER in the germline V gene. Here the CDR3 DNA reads TGCGCCAGCAGCCAAGTAAAGGGCAATCAGCCCCAGCATTTT. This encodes CASSQVKGNQPQHF.

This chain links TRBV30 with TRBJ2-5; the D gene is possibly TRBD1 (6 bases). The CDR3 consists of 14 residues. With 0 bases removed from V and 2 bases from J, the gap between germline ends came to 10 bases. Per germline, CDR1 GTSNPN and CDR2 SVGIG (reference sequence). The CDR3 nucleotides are TGTGCCTGGAGTGTACTGGGACAACAAGAGACCCAGTACTTC. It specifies CAWSVLGQQETQYF. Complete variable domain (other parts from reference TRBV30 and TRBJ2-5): SQTIHQWPATLVQPVGSPLSLECTVEGTSNPNLYWYRQAAGRGLQLLFYSVGIGQISSEVPQNLSASRPQDRQFILSSKKLLLSDSGFYLCAWSVLGQQETQYFGPGTRLLVL.

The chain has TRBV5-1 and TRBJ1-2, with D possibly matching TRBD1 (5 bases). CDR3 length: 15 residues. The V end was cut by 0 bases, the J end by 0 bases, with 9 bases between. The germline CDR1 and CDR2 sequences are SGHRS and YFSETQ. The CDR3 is CASSLVPGPNYGYTF. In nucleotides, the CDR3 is TGCGCCAGCAGCTTGGTCCCAGGGCCTAACTATGGCTACACCTTC.

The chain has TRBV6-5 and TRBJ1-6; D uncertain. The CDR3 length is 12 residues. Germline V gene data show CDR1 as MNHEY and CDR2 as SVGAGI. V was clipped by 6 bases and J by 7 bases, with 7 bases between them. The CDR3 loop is CASSDLNSPLHF. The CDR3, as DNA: TGTGCCAGCAGCGATTTGAATTCACCCCTCCACTTT.

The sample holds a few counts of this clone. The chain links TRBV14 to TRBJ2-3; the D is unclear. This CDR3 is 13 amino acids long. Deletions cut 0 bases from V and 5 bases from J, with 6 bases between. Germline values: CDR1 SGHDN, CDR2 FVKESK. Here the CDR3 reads CASSQDLRDTQYF. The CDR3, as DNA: TGTGCCAGCAGCCAAGATTTAAGAGATACGCAGTATTTT.

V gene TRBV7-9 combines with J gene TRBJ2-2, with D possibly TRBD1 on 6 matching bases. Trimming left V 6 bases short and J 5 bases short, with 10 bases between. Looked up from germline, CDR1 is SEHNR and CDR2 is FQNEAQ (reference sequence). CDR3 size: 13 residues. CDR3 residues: CASRFTGTGELFF. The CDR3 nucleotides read TGTGCCAGCAGGTTCACAGGGACCGGGGAGCTGTTTTTT.

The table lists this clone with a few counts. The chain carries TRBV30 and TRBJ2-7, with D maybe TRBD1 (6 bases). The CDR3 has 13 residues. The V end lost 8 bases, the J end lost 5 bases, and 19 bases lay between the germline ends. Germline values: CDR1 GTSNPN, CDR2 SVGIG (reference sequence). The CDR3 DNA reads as TGTGCCCTGGAGAGGGGCAGGGGCGACGAGCAGTACTTC. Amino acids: CALERGRGDEQYF.

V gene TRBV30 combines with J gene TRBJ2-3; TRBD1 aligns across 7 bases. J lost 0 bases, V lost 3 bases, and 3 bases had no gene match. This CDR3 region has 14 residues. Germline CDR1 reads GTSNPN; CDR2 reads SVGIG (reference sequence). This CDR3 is CAWRTGPSTDTQYF. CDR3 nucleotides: TGTGCCTGGAGGACAGGGCCCAGCACAGATACGCAGTATTTT.

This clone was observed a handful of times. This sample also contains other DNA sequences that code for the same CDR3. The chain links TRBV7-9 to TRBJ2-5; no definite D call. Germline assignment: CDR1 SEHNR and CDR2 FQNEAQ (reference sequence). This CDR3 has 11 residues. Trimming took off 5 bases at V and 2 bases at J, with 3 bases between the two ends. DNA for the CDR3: TGTGCCAGCAGCCGTCAAGAGACCCAGTACTTC. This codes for CASSRQETQYF. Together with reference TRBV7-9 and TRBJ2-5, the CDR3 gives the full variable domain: DTGVSQNPRHKITKRGQNVTFRCDPISEHNRLYWYRQTLGQGPEFLTYFQNEAQLEKSRLLSDRFSAERPKGSFSTLEIQRTEQGDSAMYLCASSRQETQYFGPGTRLLVL.

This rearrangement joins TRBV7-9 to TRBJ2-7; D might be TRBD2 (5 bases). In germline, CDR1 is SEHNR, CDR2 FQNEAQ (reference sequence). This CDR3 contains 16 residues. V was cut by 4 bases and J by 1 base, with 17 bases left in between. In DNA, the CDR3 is TGTGCCAGCAGCTCAACCCCCGGGATCTCTTCCTACGAGCAGTACTTC. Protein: CASSSTPGISSYEQYF.